What follows are 3 T cell receptor beta chains derived from one specimen sequenced in a study of beta chain features in type 1 diabetes. Expressed TCRB transcripts got sequenced, as all isolated RNA was reverse transcribed. The assay was immunoSEQ multiplex PCR, and TCRdb's table has in-frame clones only and misses some. The sample contains approximately 340,000 clones, roughly 15% of which appear only once. Sequencing was done on a sample of naive CD4+ T cells from blood. The receptors originated from a young woman in good health.

The CDR3 here is CASSRQGQTEAFF. The CDR3 DNA sequence: TGTGCCAGCTCACGCCAGGGGCAGACTGAAGCTTTCTTT. The chain joins TRBV18 to TRBJ1-1, with D perhaps TRBD1 (6 bases). Trimming took off 4 bases at V and 5 bases at J, with 11 bases between the two ends. From germline, CDR1 is KGHSH and CDR2 LQKENI. CDR3 size: 13 residues. Full variable domain (remainder filled in from reference TRBV18 and TRBJ1-1): NAGVMQNPRHLVRRRGQEARLRCSPMKGHSHVYWYRQLPEEGLKFMVYLQKENIIDESGMPKERFSAEFPKEGPSILRIQQVVRGDSAAYFCASSRQGQTEAFFGQGTRLTVV.

This clone showed up just a few times. The J gene is TRBJ1-2, the V gene TRBV29-1, with D perhaps matching TRBD1 (5 bases). The germline V and J ends were trimmed by 4 bases and 7 bases, with 19 bases remaining between them. Germline lookup yields CDR1 SQVTM and CDR2 ANQGSEA. CDR3 length: 14 residues. DNA for the CDR3: TGCAGCGTTGTGGTGGGGCTGGGGGGTAGTGGCTACACCTTC. It yields the protein CSVVVGLGGSGYTF.

The table lists this clone with a few counts. The chain couples TRBV28 to TRBJ1-5; tentatively, D is TRBD1 (5 bases). CDR3 size: 12 residues. Between the trimmed V and J ends, which lost 7 bases and 3 bases, there was a span of 7 bases. Looked up from germline, CDR1 is MDHEN and CDR2 is SYDVKM. The CDR3 DNA reads as TGTGCCAGCACAGGGCCCAATCAGCCCCAGCATTTT. This gives the protein CASTGPNQPQHF.